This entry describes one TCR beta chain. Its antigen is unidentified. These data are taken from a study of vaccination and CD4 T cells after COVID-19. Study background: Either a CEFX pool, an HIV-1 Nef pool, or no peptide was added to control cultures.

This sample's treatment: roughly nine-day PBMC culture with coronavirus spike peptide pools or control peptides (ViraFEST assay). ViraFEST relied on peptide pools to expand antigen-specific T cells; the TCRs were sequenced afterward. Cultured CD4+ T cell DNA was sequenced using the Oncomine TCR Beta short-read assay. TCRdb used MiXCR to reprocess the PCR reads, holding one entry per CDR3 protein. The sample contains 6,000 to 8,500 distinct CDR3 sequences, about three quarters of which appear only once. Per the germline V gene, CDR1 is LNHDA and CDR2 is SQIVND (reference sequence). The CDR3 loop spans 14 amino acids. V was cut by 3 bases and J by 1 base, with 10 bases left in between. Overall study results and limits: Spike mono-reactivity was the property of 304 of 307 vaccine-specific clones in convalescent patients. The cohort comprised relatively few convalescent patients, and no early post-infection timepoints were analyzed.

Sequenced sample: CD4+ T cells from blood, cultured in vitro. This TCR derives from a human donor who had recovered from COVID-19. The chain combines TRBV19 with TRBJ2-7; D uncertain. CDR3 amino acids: CASSIRGISYEQYF. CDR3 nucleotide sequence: TGTGCCAGTAGTATCAGAGGAATTTCCTACGAGCAGTACTTC.